This passage covers 7 T cell receptor beta chains from one sample sequenced in a study of STAT5B mutations in CD4+ large granular lymphocyte leukemia. The method was immunoSEQ multiplex PCR; TCRdb's version includes in-frame clones alone and lacks a portion of them. This table holds 37,000 or so clones, approximately 84% found once. The sequenced sample consisted of CD4+ T cells from blood buffy coats. Every receptor here comes from a human donor in good health.

This rearrangement joins TRBV6-1 to TRBJ1-1; the match to TRBD1 covers 9 bases. Germline CDR1 reads MNHNS; CDR2 reads SASEGT. V was pared by 6 bases and J by 7 bases, with 0 bases of the junction left unmatched. The CDR3 runs to 11 residues. The CDR3 loop reads CASRGQGEAFF. CDR3 coding DNA: TGTGCCAGCAGGGGACAGGGTGAAGCTTTCTTT.

The chain has TRBV5-4 and TRBJ2-7, with 11 bases lining up with TRBD2. J gave up 0 bases and V 4 bases, and 12 bases lay outside the gene matches. The CDR3 is 18 residues long. CDR1 and CDR2 from the germline V gene are SGHNT and YYREEE (reference sequence). The CDR3 DNA follows: TGTGCCAGCAGCCCGGGACAGATGGGACTAGCGGCCTCCTACGAGCAGTACTTC. Its translation: CASSPGQMGLAASYEQYF.

This clone was counted once. V gene TRBV2 combines with J gene TRBJ1-2; 8 bases agree with TRBD1. Germline loops: CDR1 SNHLY, CDR2 FYNNEI. This CDR3 contains 17 residues. V trimming: 2 bases; J trimming: 4 bases; junction bases outside the gene matches: 12. Here the CDR3 reads CASSESVGTGGGYGYTF. CDR3 nucleotide sequence: TGTGCCAGCAGTGAATCGGTCGGAACAGGGGGAGGCTATGGCTACACCTTC.

The rearrangement joins TRBV5-4 to TRBJ2-7; 7 bases fit TRBD1. Germline V lookup: CDR1 SGHNT, CDR2 YYREEE (reference sequence). V lost 2 bases to trimming and J lost 6 bases; unmatched junction nucleotides: 8. There are 14 residues in the CDR3. The chain's CDR3 is CASSFDRVVGEQYF. The CDR3, as DNA: TGTGCCAGCAGCTTTGACAGGGTGGTGGGCGAGCAGTACTTC.

This chain connects TRBV7-9 to TRBJ1-1, with D hard to call. Germline V gene sequence: CDR1 SEHNR, CDR2 FQNEAQ (reference sequence). CDR3 length: 14 amino acids. V shed 3 bases and J shed 0 bases, with 8 bases lying between them. The CDR3: CASSFHGMNTEAFF. The CDR3 DNA sequence: TGTGCCAGCAGCTTTCACGGGATGAACACTGAAGCTTTCTTT.

J is TRBJ1-6 and V is TRBV5-1, with a tentative D call TRBD1 (6 bases). CDR1 and CDR2 from the germline V gene are SGHRS and YFSETQ. The length of the CDR3 is 16 residues. V lost 2 bases, J lost 8 bases, and 17 bases lay in between. The CDR3 protein is CASSFKQGPEHSPLHF. CDR3 DNA sequence: TGCGCCAGCAGCTTCAAACAGGGACCGGAACATTCACCCCTCCACTTT.

The CDR3 DNA sequence: TGTGCCAGCAGTTCAGGTGAAAAACTGTTTTTT. The encoded protein is CASSSGEKLFF. V is TRBV6-6 and J is TRBJ1-4; no definite D call. The CDR3 runs 11 residues. Per the germline V gene, CDR1 is MNHNY and CDR2 is SVGAGI (reference sequence). Between the trimmed V and J ends, which lost 4 bases and 7 bases, there was a span of 4 bases.